This T cell receptor (beta chain) was observed in a study of graft-versus-host responses after intestinal transplantation. Turning to the study itself: Among the recipients, transplants were multivisceral, liver-intestinal, or isolated intestinal.

The CDR3 has 16 residues. The germline CDR1 and CDR2 sequences are LNHDA and SQIVND (reference sequence). V lost 6 bases to trimming and J lost 6 bases; unmatched junction nucleotides: 11. Sequencing was performed with immunoSEQ multiplex PCR; in TCRdb, only in-frame clones are kept and a portion is missing. The profile shows approximately 11,000 clones, roughly 93% of them singletons. Overall study results and limits: Clonal ratios of graft-versus-host to host-versus-graft in allografts were high for patients exhibiting graft-donor T cell macrochimerism.

On this clone itself: Its matching antigen is unknown.

The material was PBMCs, obtained 109 days after intestinal transplant. This TCR was sampled from a human patient who received an intestinal transplant, so some T cells may come from the graft donor. The V and J genes are TRBV19 and TRBJ2-1; 10 bases fit TRBD2. DNA for the CDR3: TGTGCCAGTAGCCAAGGGACAGCGGGAGGGGGCAATGAGCAGTTCTTC. Translating gives CASSQGTAGGGNEQFF.